This T cell receptor (beta chain) was identified during a study of T cell changes during pregnancy in multiple sclerosis. This table comes from immunoSEQ multiplex PCR, and its TCRdb copy is limited to in-frame clones, with some not included. The sample records some 68,000 clones, approximately 89% being singletons. The sequence came from a female donor with multiple sclerosis, enrolled in a pregnancy study. Material: peripheral blood, obtained in the second trimester of pregnancy.

CDR3 sequence reads: CASTAGGGTEAFF. CDR3 bases: TGTGCCAGCACCGCGGGGGGAGGTACTGAAGCTTTCTTT. The genes are TRBV9 and TRBJ1-1; tentatively, D is TRBD1 (5 bases). Germline CDR1 SGDLS, CDR2 YYNGEE. CDR3 length: 13 amino acids. V was pared by 6 bases and J by 5 bases, with 14 bases between.